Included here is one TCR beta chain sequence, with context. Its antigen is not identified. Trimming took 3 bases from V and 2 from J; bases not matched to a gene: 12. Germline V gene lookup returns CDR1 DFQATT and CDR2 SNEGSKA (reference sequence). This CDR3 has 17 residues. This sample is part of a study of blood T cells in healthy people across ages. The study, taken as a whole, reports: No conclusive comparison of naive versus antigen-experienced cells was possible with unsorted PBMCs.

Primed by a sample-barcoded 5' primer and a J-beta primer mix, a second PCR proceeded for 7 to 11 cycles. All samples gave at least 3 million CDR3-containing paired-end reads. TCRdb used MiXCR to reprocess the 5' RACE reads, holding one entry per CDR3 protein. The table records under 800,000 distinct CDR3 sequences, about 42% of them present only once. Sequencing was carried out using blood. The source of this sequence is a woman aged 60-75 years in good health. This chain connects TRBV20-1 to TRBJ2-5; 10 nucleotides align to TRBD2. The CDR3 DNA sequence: TGCAGTGCTAGTAGAGCGGGGGGGAGCCTAATACAAGAGACCCAGTACTTC. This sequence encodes CSASRAGGSLIQETQYF.